This T cell receptor beta chain was found in a study of cytomegalovirus exposure and HLA in healthy donors. PCR used 60 Vbeta primers and 13 Jbeta primers. The method was immunoSEQ multiplex PCR; TCRdb's version includes in-frame clones alone and lacks a portion of them. Of 250,000 to 350,000 clones listed, about nine tenths are singletons. As concerns this clone: Its specificity is not known.

Although they were nominally healthy when sampled, donors likely had unrecorded immune exposures. Germline V gene lookup returns CDR1 SGHTA and CDR2 FQGNSA. Trimming removed 7 bases at V and 4 bases at J, with 15 bases between. The CDR3 consists of 14 residues. Overall study results and limits: Certain indistinguishable V segments, among them TRBV6-2 and TRBV6-3, were excluded.

Sequences were obtained from PBMCs. This TCR was recovered from a man in his forties in good health and CMV-seropositive. This rearrangement joins TRBV7-2 to TRBJ2-3, with D maybe TRBD1 (5 bases). CDR3 protein: CASTPTVGPDTQYF. The DNA for the CDR3 is TGTGCCAGCACCCCGACAGTAGGGCCAGATACGCAGTATTTT.